Below are 21 T cell receptor beta chains sequenced from a single sample in a study of blood T cells in healthy people across ages. A sample-barcoded 5' primer and a J-beta primer mix were used in a second PCR of about 6 to 12 cycles. TCRdb used MiXCR to reprocess the 5' RACE reads, holding one entry per CDR3 protein. The sample has some 760,000 distinct CDR3 sequences, roughly 25% seen once. This sample also appeared in a second study, on T cells of mothers and their children.

The sequenced sample was blood. The receptors shown here come from a boy between 10 and 17 years old in good health.

The CDR3 DNA is TGCAGTGCCCTGACAGGGAGGGACACTGAAGCTTTCTTT. This translates into CSALTGRDTEAFF. The chain carries TRBV20-1 and TRBJ1-1, with 7 bases matching TRBD1. Germline lookup yields CDR1 DFQATT and CDR2 SNEGSKA (reference sequence). The CDR3 consists of 13 residues. Germline trimming cut 6 bases from V and 3 bases from J; bases unmatched to any gene: 7.

The V gene is TRBV20-1, the J gene TRBJ2-3; TRBD2 agrees at 10 bases. This CDR3 is 15 amino acids long. The trim removed 6 bases at V and 4 bases at J, leaving 10 bases unmatched. Germline V CDR1 and CDR2: DFQATT, SNEGSKA (reference sequence). This CDR3 is CSAISGTSAPDTQYF. As DNA, the CDR3 is TGCAGTGCCATCTCCGGGACTAGCGCCCCAGATACGCAGTATTTT.

The rearrangement joins TRBV7-2 to TRBJ2-5, with 7 bases fitting TRBD2. Germline V gene sequence: CDR1 SGHTA, CDR2 FQGNSA. The CDR3 spans 15 residues. With V trimmed by 5 bases and J by 0 bases, 6 bases remained unmatched. The CDR3 coding sequence is TGTGCCAGCAGCCCGGGACTACCCAACCAAGAGACCCAGTACTTC. Its translation: CASSPGLPNQETQYF.

J is TRBJ2-5 and V is TRBV6-2 or TRBV6-3, with D possibly called TRBD1 or TRBD2 (5 bases each). The CDR3 length is 15 residues. Trimming removed 6 bases at V and 3 bases at J, with 17 bases between. The germline CDR1 and CDR2 sequences are MNHEY and SVGEGT. The CDR3 sequence is CASSRPGTVKETQYF. DNA of the CDR3: TGTGCCAGCAGCCGACCCGGGACGGTAAAAGAGACCCAGTACTTC.

This clonotype was counted a few times. A read error may be the cause here, since a much bigger clone is one base away. V gene TRBV15 combines with J gene TRBJ2-5; possibly TRBD2 for D (5 bases). The J call may be wrong; the DNA end is better matched by TRBJ2-7. From germline, CDR1 is LNHNV and CDR2 YYDKDF (reference sequence). The CDR3 contains 15 residues. DNA of the CDR3: TGTGCCACCAGCAGAGATGTCAGCAAGGCGGGCGAGCAGTACTTC. Translation gives CATSRDVSKAGEQYF.

V gene TRBV2 combines with J gene TRBJ2-3; 7 bases match TRBD2. CDR1 is SNHLY and CDR2 is FYNNEI in the germline V gene. With V trimmed by 4 bases and J by 2 bases, 12 bases remained unmatched. CDR3 length equals 17 residues. This chain's CDR3 is CASSGGTAGVPTDTQYF. The CDR3 DNA sequence: TGTGCCAGCAGTGGCGGGACGGCGGGGGTGCCCACAGATACGCAGTATTTT.

This CDR3 reads CASLPTGALDRGLEQYF. For the CDR3, the DNA is TGTGCCAGCCTACCCACGGGAGCCCTTGATCGGGGGCTAGAGCAGTACTTC. This chain links TRBV4-2 with TRBJ2-7; D could derive from TRBD1 or TRBD2 (6 bases each). The ends were cut back, 8 bases at V and 7 bases at J, with 30 bases in the middle. The CDR3 has 17 amino acids. Looked up from germline, CDR1 is LGHNA and CDR2 is YNFKEQ.

This chain uses TRBV28 with TRBJ1-3; no clear D gene. Germline CDR1 and CDR2: MDHEN and SYDVKM. Trimming left V 3 bases short and J 0 bases short, with 15 bases between. The CDR3 totals 17 residues. CDR3: CASSFGTGLRSGNTIYF. CDR3 DNA sequence: TGTGCCAGCAGTTTCGGTACGGGCCTTCGCTCTGGAAACACCATATATTTT. Full variable domain (rest looked up from reference TRBV28 and TRBJ1-3): DVKVTQSSRYLVKRTGEKVFLECVQDMDHENMFWYRQDPGLGLRLIYFSYDVKMKEKGDIPEGYSVSREKKERFSLILESASTNQTSMYLCASSFGTGLRSGNTIYFGEGSWLTVV.

In its sample, this clonotype was seen a few times. The genes are TRBV7-9 and TRBJ2-2, with a possible D match to TRBD2 (6 bases). Trimming shortened V by 3 bases and J by 3 bases, and 14 bases separated the two germline ends. Germline V lookup: CDR1 SEHNR, CDR2 FQNEAQ (reference sequence). The CDR3 is made up of 16 amino acids. In nucleotides, the CDR3 is TGTGCCAGCAGCTTGCGGCCGGGACTCTACACCGGGGAGCTGTTTTTT. This sequence encodes CASSLRPGLYTGELFF.

This clonotype was detected a few times. The chain links TRBV3-1 to TRBJ1-1; maybe TRBD1 (6 bases). The CDR3 has 15 amino acids. V was cut by 4 bases and J by 5 bases, with 17 bases left in between. In germline, CDR1 is LGHDT, CDR2 YNNKEL (reference sequence). The CDR3 DNA reads TGTGCCAGCAGCCCGTGGGGGGGCGCGAGGACTGAAGCTTTCTTT. It is translated as CASSPWGGARTEAFF.

This clonotype was observed a few times. The chain uses TRBV20-1 and TRBJ2-3; D unclear. Germline loops: CDR1 DFQATT, CDR2 SNEGSKA (reference sequence). Trimming pared 1 base from V and 6 bases from J, leaving 17 bases between. This CDR3 region has 15 residues. This CDR3 is CSARVLPTRTDTQYF. CDR3 nucleotide sequence: TGCAGTGCTAGAGTCTTACCTACGAGGACGGATACGCAGTATTTT.

In DNA form, the CDR3 reads TGTGCCAGCAGCCCCGACCCTAGCACAGATACGCAGTATTTT. Translating gives CASSPDPSTDTQYF. The gene calls are TRBV13 and TRBJ2-3; D unresolved. The CDR3 is 14 residues long. V was cut by 5 bases and J by 0 bases, with 9 bases left in between. Germline V gene data show CDR1 as PRHDT and CDR2 as FYEKMQ (reference sequence).

A few counts support this clonotype. The chain couples TRBV5-5 to TRBJ2-3; no clear D gene. The V end was cut by 0 bases, the J end by 2 bases, with 7 bases between. Germline V gene sequence: CDR1 SGHKS, CDR2 YYEKEE (reference sequence). CDR3 length: 14 residues. CDR3 amino acids: CASSLEWTTDTQYF. CDR3 in DNA: TGTGCCAGCAGCTTGGAATGGACCACAGATACGCAGTATTTT.

The V call is TRBV27, the J call TRBJ2-7; D is possibly TRBD2 (5 bases). The CDR3 is 17 residues long. The germline gives CDR1 MNHEY, CDR2 SMNVEV (reference sequence). Trimming left V 6 bases short and J 0 bases short, with 21 bases between. The CDR3 DNA sequence: TGTGCCAGCAGGCACGGGAATTGGCGGGCCGACTCCTACGAGCAGTACTTC. Translating gives CASRHGNWRADSYEQYF.

This clonotype showed up just a few times. This chain uses TRBV18 with TRBJ2-5; the D is unclear. The last part of the DNA fits TRBJ2-1 better; the J call may be wrong. The length of the CDR3 is 16 residues. The germline V gene encodes CDR1 KGHSH and CDR2 LQKENI. The CDR3 spells CASSPSGGTYEDEQFF. The CDR3 DNA sequence: TGTGCCAGCTCACCCTCTGGCGGTACCTACGAGGATGAGCAGTTCTTC.

This clonotype was counted between two and nine times. The J gene is TRBJ1-1, the V gene TRBV7-9, with D possibly matching TRBD1 (6 bases). Trimming took 1 base from V and 0 from J, leaving 12 bases between them. Germline CDR1 and CDR2: SEHNR and FQNEAQ (reference sequence). This CDR3 is 16 amino acids long. The CDR3 DNA is TGTGCCAGCAGCTTAGTACAACAGGGAATGAACACTGAAGCTTTCTTT. Translated: CASSLVQQGMNTEAFF.

The rearrangement links TRBV20-1 to TRBJ1-6; 7 nucleotides agree with TRBD1. Germline loops: CDR1 DFQATT, CDR2 SNEGSKA (reference sequence). V was pared by 1 base and J by 9 bases, with 3 bases of the junction left unmatched. This CDR3 has 13 amino acids. CDR3 sequence: CSARAAGGSPLHF. The CDR3 DNA follows: TGCAGTGCTAGAGCTGCAGGGGGTTCACCCCTCCACTTT.

This clonotype was picked up a small number of times. Sequence at one end of the junction differs from germline and may be a read error. V usage is TRBV4-1 and J usage is TRBJ2-3; possibly TRBD2 for D (5 bases). This CDR3 has 16 residues. Looked up from germline, CDR1 is MGHRA and CDR2 is YSYEKL. The CDR3 region has the DNA TGCACCAGCAGCCCCGTAAGCGGAGATAGCACAGATACGCAGTATTTT. It codes for CTSSPVSGDSTDTQYF.

This clonotype was counted a few times. The V call is TRBV20-1, the J call TRBJ1-4; a weak D match, TRBD1 (6 bases). CDR1 is DFQATT, CDR2 SNEGSKA, per germline (reference sequence). V lost 0 bases and J 8 bases, leaving 16 bases between the germline ends. This CDR3 contains 15 residues. The CDR3: CSARDQGGAGEKLFF. Written as DNA, the CDR3 is TGCAGTGCTAGAGATCAAGGGGGGGCTGGGGAAAAACTGTTTTTT.

The CDR3 spells CSAPSGSWTQYF. In DNA, the CDR3 is TGCAGTGCCCCTAGCGGGAGTTGGACCCAGTACTTC. The chain recombines TRBV20-1 with TRBJ2-5; 10 positions agree with TRBD2. Germline V gene lookup returns CDR1 DFQATT and CDR2 SNEGSKA (reference sequence). CDR3 length: 12 residues. Unmatched junction bases numbered 5, after V lost 6 bases and J lost 7 bases.

A few counts support this clonotype. V gene TRBV5-1 combines with J gene TRBJ2-7; the D gene is possibly TRBD2 (5 bases). Germline lookup yields CDR1 SGHRS and CDR2 YFSETQ. Trimming stripped 2 bases from V and 7 bases from J, with 19 bases between. The CDR3 is 15 amino acids. CDR3 bases: TGCGCCAGCAGCTTTTCGGGAAACCAACGTGGGGAGCAGTACTTC. The encoded protein is CASSFSGNQRGEQYF.